A single sample gave rise to the 3 T cell receptor beta chains below, sequenced in a study of T cell responses to AZD1222 COVID-19 vaccine. TCRdb's table, derived via immunoSEQ multiplex PCR, lists solely in-frame clones and lacks some. The table includes more than 85,000 clones, 88% detected once. Material: peripheral blood, obtained on day 0 of MenACWY control vaccination. Receptors were obtained from an adult in good health.

Written as DNA, the CDR3 is TGTGCCAGCAGTTTAACCATGTTCAACACTGAAGCTTTCTTT. Translating it yields CASSLTMFNTEAFF. The V and J genes are TRBV27 and TRBJ1-1; D remains unclear. Germline V gene data show CDR1 as MNHEY and CDR2 as SMNVEV (reference sequence). There are 14 residues in the CDR3. V lost 2 bases and J 2 bases, leaving 9 bases between the germline ends.

The chain employs TRBV5-1 and TRBJ2-7, with D unresolved. Trimming stripped 0 bases from V and 3 bases from J, with 10 bases between. The germline V gene has CDR1 SGHRS and CDR2 YFSETQ. This CDR3 is built from 14 residues. Here the CDR3 DNA reads TGCGCCAGCAGCTTGGCCTGGCAGAACTACGAGCAGTACTTC. Translation: CASSLAWQNYEQYF.

On this clone itself: Other DNA sequences from this sample encode an identical CDR3 as well. The chain is built from TRBV5-1 and TRBJ2-1; the match to TRBD2 covers 8 bases. Losses at the gene ends were 2 bases for V and 2 bases for J; bases not matched to a gene: 6. CDR3 length: 16 residues. Germline V gene sequence: CDR1 SGHRS, CDR2 YFSETQ. CDR3 residues: CASSFGRGGPYNEQFF. DNA for the CDR3: TGCGCCAGCAGCTTCGGTCGGGGGGGCCCCTACAATGAGCAGTTCTTC.